This TCR beta chain was sequenced during a study of T cells after yellow fever vaccination. Of note for this clonotype: The antigen is unknown.

Findings of the study overall: Of the clonotypes, a small share occurred in both CD4 and CD8 compartments. Re-detected after boosting: most primary clones, 96% of CD4 and roughly 88% of CD8. Researchers cautioned that FACS-sorted repertoires could harbor abundant clonotypes contaminating from the bulk population.

The CDR3 totals 15 residues. V trimming: 6 bases; J trimming: 6 bases; junction bases outside the gene matches: 12. Germline V gene data show CDR1 as SGHTA and CDR2 as FQGNSA. Conversion of TCR transcripts into cDNA relied on 5'RACE template switching, which added a universal primer site and UMIs. MiXCR was run by TCRdb on the 5' RACE reads, yielding one entry per CDR3 protein. The table has about 630,000 distinct CDR3 sequences, approximately 13% seen once. The rearrangement links TRBV7-2 to TRBJ2-3, with TRBD2 identical over 7 bases. This TCR was recovered from a young man who received the YFV17D yellow fever vaccine. The sample was PBMCs, taken on the day of the yellow fever booster vaccination. CDR3 amino acids: CASRRTGGGADTQYF. The CDR3 region has the DNA TGTGCCAGCAGACGAACGGGAGGAGGGGCGGATACGCAGTATTTT.